Here is one T cell receptor (beta chain) with its context. Antigen specificity is unknown. The CDR3 is made up of 14 amino acids. Unmatched junction bases numbered 3, after V lost 7 bases and J lost 0 bases. Germline values: CDR1 KGHSY, CDR2 FQNENV. What was sequenced were expressed TCRB transcripts, since all of the isolated RNA had been reverse transcribed. The data were produced by immunoSEQ multiplex PCR, yet TCRdb's version contains in-frame clones alone and is incomplete. The sample holds 130,000 to 150,000 clones, 10% to 15% seen once. The data derive from a study of beta chain features in type 1 diabetes. Findings and limits, study-wide: People with Type 1 diabetes carried modestly yet significantly shorter TCRB CDR3s in all four CD4+ subsets.

Sequencing was performed on central memory CD4+ T cells from blood. This rearrangement joins TRBV16 to TRBJ2-3; 8 nucleotides agree with TRBD1. The sequence came from a man between 18 and 35 years old with type 1 diabetes. CDR3 coding DNA: TGTGCCAGCACCCAGGGGGCGAGCACAGATACGCAGTATTTT. Translation: CASTQGASTDTQYF.